These 5 T cell receptor beta chains were all obtained from the same sample, sequenced in a study of identical twins. In TCRdb, the 5' RACE reads were re-called with MiXCR into one record per CDR3 protein. Of 1.5 million or so distinct CDR3 sequences listed, less than 40% are singletons. The material sequenced was cord blood. Receptors originate from a newborn girl in good health.

This clonotype was counted between two and nine times. The chain links TRBV11-1 to TRBJ2-7; TRBD1 matches at 8 bases. Germline trimming cut 6 bases from V and 0 bases from J; bases unmatched to any gene: 13. This CDR3 contains 17 residues. CDR1 and CDR2 from the germline V gene are SGHAT and FQDESV (reference sequence). In DNA, the CDR3 is TGTGCCAGCAGACCCTCGCCGGGACAGGCCCTCTCCTACGAGCAGTACTTC. The encoded protein is CASRPSPGQALSYEQYF.

This clonotype occurred a few times. The chain carries TRBV27 and TRBJ1-4; D unclear. CDR1 is MNHEY, CDR2 SMNVEV, per germline (reference sequence). The CDR3 is 14 amino acids. V lost 4 bases, J lost 4 bases, and 10 bases lay in between. CDR3 loop: CASSSADYNEKLFF. DNA for the CDR3: TGTGCCAGCAGTTCGGCGGACTATAATGAAAAACTGTTTTTT.

This rearrangement joins TRBV7-9 to TRBJ2-3, with 10 bases that match TRBD2. CDR3 length equals 16 residues. Germline loops: CDR1 SEHNR, CDR2 FQNEAQ (reference sequence). With 5 bases clipped from V and 4 bases from J, the junction kept 9 bases outside the gene matches. The CDR3 here is CASSPDSGGLPDTQYF. Written as DNA, the CDR3 is TGTGCCAGCAGCCCAGATAGCGGGGGGCTCCCAGATACGCAGTATTTT.

This clonotype was detected only once. The DNA of the CDR3 is TGTGCCAGCAGAGGGACAGGGTTAGGCTACGAGCAGTACTTC. Translated, it gives CASRGTGLGYEQYF. The chain employs TRBV28 and TRBJ2-7; 9 nucleotides agree with TRBD1. Germline V gene sequence: CDR1 MDHEN, CDR2 SYDVKM. Losses at the gene ends were 6 bases for V and 3 bases for J; bases not matched to a gene: 6. The CDR3 covers 14 residues.

This clonotype has just a few counts. CDR3 sequence (DNA): TGTGCCAGCAGCCCAACGGTCGTCTTGTTGGGGCCGAACACTGAAGCTTTCTTT. Amino acid sequence: CASSPTVVLLGPNTEAFF. This chain joins TRBV7-8 and TRBJ1-1, with D maybe TRBD1 (5 bases). Germline V CDR1 and CDR2: SGHVS, FQNEAQ. The V gene lost 5 bases and the J gene lost 1 base, with 23 bases spanning the gap. This CDR3 has 18 residues.